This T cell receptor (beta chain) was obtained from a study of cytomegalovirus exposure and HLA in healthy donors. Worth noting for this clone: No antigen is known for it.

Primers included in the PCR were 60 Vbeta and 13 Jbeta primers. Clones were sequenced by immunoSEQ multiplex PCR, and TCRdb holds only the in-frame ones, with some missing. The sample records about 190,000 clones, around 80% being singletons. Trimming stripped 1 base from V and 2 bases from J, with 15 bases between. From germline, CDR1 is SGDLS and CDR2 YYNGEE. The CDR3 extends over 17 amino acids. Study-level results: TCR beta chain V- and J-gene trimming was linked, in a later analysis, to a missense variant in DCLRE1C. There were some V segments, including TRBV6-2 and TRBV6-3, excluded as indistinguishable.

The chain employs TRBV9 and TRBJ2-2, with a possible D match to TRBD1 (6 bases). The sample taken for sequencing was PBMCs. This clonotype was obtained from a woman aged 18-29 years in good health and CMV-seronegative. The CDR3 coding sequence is TGTGCCAGCAGCGTAACCCGGGACAAAGTAAACACCGGGGAGCTGTTTTTT. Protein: CASSVTRDKVNTGELFF.